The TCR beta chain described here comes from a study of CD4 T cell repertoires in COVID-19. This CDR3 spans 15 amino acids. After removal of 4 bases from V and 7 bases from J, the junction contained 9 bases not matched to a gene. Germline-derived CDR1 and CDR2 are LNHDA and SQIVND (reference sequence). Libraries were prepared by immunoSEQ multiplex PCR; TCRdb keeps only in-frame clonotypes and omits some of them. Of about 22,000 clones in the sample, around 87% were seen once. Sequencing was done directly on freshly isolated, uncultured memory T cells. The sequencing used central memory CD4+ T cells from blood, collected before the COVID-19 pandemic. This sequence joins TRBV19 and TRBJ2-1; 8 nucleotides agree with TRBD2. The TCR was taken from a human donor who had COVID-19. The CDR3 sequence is CASSREAGVGNEQFF. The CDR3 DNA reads TGTGCCAGTAGTAGGGAAGCGGGAGTAGGTAATGAGCAGTTCTTC. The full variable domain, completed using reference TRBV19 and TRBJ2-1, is DGGITQSPKYLFRKEGQNVTLSCEQNLNHDAMYWYRQDPGQGLRLIYYSQIVNDFQKGDIAEGYSVSREKKESFPLTVTSAQKNPTAFYLCASSREAGVGNEQFFGPGTRLTVL.